Listed below are T cell receptor beta chains from one sample, sequenced in a study of T cells in Graves' hyperthyroidism and ophthalmopathy. TCRdb independently ran MiXCR on the multiplex PCR reads; one entry per CDR3 protein. Among 700,000 to 950,000 distinct CDR3 sequences, about 35% were seen once, and the ten largest hold approximately 31%. The sample was blood. These receptor sequences come from a woman in her forties with Graves' hyperthyroidism. CDR3s include the opening cysteine and the closing phenylalanine or tryptophan. The order of the fields is D gene, V gene, J gene, clone size, CDR3 protein, CDR3 DNA. D genes are given only for firm matches. Rows give clone size only sometimes, using once, few, many, or a class for an expanded clone.

TRBD1,TRBV5-1,TRBJ2-5,few,CASSYGTGRGETQYF,TGCGCCAGCAGCTACGGGACAGGTCGGGGAGAGACCCAGTACTTC
TRBD1,TRBV20-1,TRBJ2-7,many,CSASGQGEQYF,TGCAGTGCTAGCGGACAGGGCGAGCAGTACTTC
-,TRBV7-2,TRBJ2-7,-,CASSPFAGSSYEQYF,TGTGCCAGCAGTCCCTTTGCCGGTAGCTCCTACGAGCAGTACTTC
-,TRBV3-1,TRBJ2-7,many,CASSQALEQYF,TGTGCCAGCAGTCAAGCCTTAGAGCAGTACTTC
-,TRBV20-1,TRBJ1-1,few,CSAPAEGIEAFF,TGCAGTGCCCCCGCGGAGGGGATTGAAGCTTTCTTT
-,TRBV3-1,TRBJ2-5,-,CASSHQGLKTQYF,TGTGCCAGCAGCCACCAGGGTCTGAAGACCCAGTACTTC
TRBD1,TRBV14,TRBJ1-1,many,CASSQDLDRATEAFF,TGTGCCAGCAGCCAAGATCTTGACAGGGCCACTGAAGCTTTCTTT
-,TRBV19,TRBJ1-2,-,CASSSQGMGQESYGYTF,TGTGCCAGTAGTTCCCAGGGTATGGGCCAGGAGAGCTATGGCTACACCTTC
TRBD2,TRBV7-9,TRBJ2-1,-,CASSLGLAGAGEQFF,TGTGCCAGCAGCTTAGGGCTAGCGGGAGCTGGTGAGCAGTTCTTC
-,TRBV20-1,TRBJ1-6,many,CSASARLEASPLHF,TGCAGTGCTAGTGCCCGGTTAGAGGCTTCACCCCTCCACTTT